Listed below are T cell receptor beta chains from one sample, sequenced in a study of shared clonotypes between healthy human individuals. Profiling relied on immunoSEQ multiplex PCR, and the TCRdb table lists in-frame clones only, not all of them. Of over a million clones listed, 75% to 85% are singletons. Sequencing was performed on memory CD4+ T cells from PBMCs. These receptors were obtained from a man between 18 and 35 years old in good health. Some clones in this sample may be carry-over from other donors' samples. Both conserved end residues are part of each CDR3. A D gene is named only where the DNA matches it firmly. The size field is filled for only some rows; it gives once, few, many or a size class.

TRBJ2-3 - TRBV28 - CASSFSIATDTQYF TGTGCCAGCAGTTTCTCTATTGCCACAGATACGCAGTATTTT
TRBJ2-2 - TRBV7-9 TRBD2 CASSLAGLEQLFF TGTGCCAGCAGCTTAGCGGGACTAGAGCAGCTGTTTTTT
TRBJ1-1 - TRBV5-4 TRBD1 CASRIGTGEANTEAFF TGTGCCAGCCGAATTGGGACAGGGGAAGCGAACACTGAAGCTTTCTTT
TRBJ2-2 - TRBV6-6 TRBD2 CASSYPTGGITGELFF TGTGCCAGCAGTTACCCAACGGGAGGGATCACCGGGGAGCTGTTTTTT
TRBJ1-1 - TRBV28 - CASSLGRGAFF TGTGCCAGCAGCCTCGGCCGAGGGGCTTTCTTT
TRBJ1-2 many TRBV28 - CASTPGGARNYGYTF TGTGCCAGCACCCCCGGGGGGGCGAGGAACTATGGCTACACCTTC
TRBJ1-2 - TRBV7-3 - CASSRGQGDGYTF TGTGCCAGCAGCCGCGGGCAGGGCGACGGCTACACCTTC
TRBJ2-7 once TRBV4-1 - CASSQGPRRAYEQYF TGCGCCAGCAGCCAAGGTCCCAGGAGGGCCTACGAGCAGTACTTC
TRBJ2-1 - TRBV6-5 TRBD2 CATRLAGVEQFF TGTGCCACCAGACTAGCGGGTGTTGAGCAGTTCTTC
TRBJ2-7 - TRBV2 TRBD1 CASSLGTARSSEQYF TGTGCCAGCAGCCTAGGGACAGCTCGATCGTCCGAGCAGTACTTC
TRBJ2-5 - TRBV4-1 TRBD1 CASSQGSDRGIETQYF TGCGCCAGCAGCCAAGGATCGGACAGGGGTATAGAGACCCAGTACTTC
TRBJ1-3 - TRBV4-2 TRBD1 CASSQGRGPGNTIYF TGTGCCAGCAGCCAAGGCAGGGGGCCTGGAAACACCATATATTTT
TRBJ1-1 few TRBV11-1 - CASSLPTGGTEAFF TGTGCCAGCAGCTTACCGACTGGGGGCACTGAAGCTTTCTTT
TRBJ2-5 - TRBV28 - CASSLWDGQETQYF TGTGCCAGCAGTTTATGGGACGGGCAAGAGACCCAGTACTTC
TRBJ1-6 - TRBV6-6 TRBD1 CASSSPTGMALHF TGTGCCAGCAGTAGCCCGACAGGGATGGCCCTCCACTTT
TRBJ1-5 - TRBV6-8 - CASSNFRGHRRSQPQHF TGTGCCAGCAGCAACTTCCGGGGACATCGCAGAAGTCAGCCCCAGCATTTT
TRBJ2-3 - TRBV15 - CATSRLLAGPSTDTQYF TGTGCCACCAGCAGATTGTTGGCGGGACCAAGCACAGATACGCAGTATTTT
TRBJ1-2 - TRBV28 - CASSQKLPGVLTDGYTF TGTGCCAGCAGTCAAAAACTGCCAGGCGTTCTAACGGATGGCTACACCTTC
TRBJ2-7 once TRBV6-1 - CASRPVSREQYF TGTGCCAGCAGGCCCGTGAGCCGCGAGCAGTACTTC
TRBJ1-1 once TRBV7-8 - CASFQRGSLMNTEAFF TGTGCCAGCTTTCAGAGGGGCAGTCTCATGAACACTGAAGCTTTCTTT
TRBJ1-2 - TRBV29-1 - CSVTNGVYGYTF TGCAGCGTCACAAATGGGGTCTATGGCTACACCTTC
TRBJ1-3 - TRBV5-6 - CASSLENTIYF TGTGCCAGCAGCTTGGAGAACACCATATATTTT
TRBJ2-4 - TRBV5-1 - CASSTDRDIQYF TGCGCCAGCAGCACGGACCGGGACATTCAGTACTTC
TRBJ2-5 - TRBV5-1 - CASSFGGRETQYF TGCGCCAGCAGCTTTGGTGGCAGAGAGACCCAGTACTTC
TRBJ2-3 - TRBV18 - CASSSRGPSTDTQYF TGTGCCAGCTCTTCAAGGGGCCCCAGCACAGATACGCAGTATTTT
TRBJ2-3 few TRBV4-2 - CASSQVSKAGTDTQYF TGTGCCAGCAGCCAAGTCAGTAAAGCAGGGACAGATACGCAGTATTTT
TRBJ1-1 - TRBV28 TRBD1 CASSLRMAGGQLF TGTGCCAGCAGTTTACGAATGGCGGGGGGACAGCTATTT
TRBJ1-5 - TRBV11-2 - CASSFGTTSSNQPQHF TGTGCCAGCAGCTTCGGGACAACTTCTAGCAATCAGCCCCAGCATTTT
TRBJ1-3 few TRBV7-9 - CASSLERGNTIYF TGTGCCAGCAGCTTAGAACGGGGAAACACCATATATTTT
TRBJ1-5 - TRBV28 - CASRLVGDGYNQPQHF TGTGCCAGCAGACTGGTGGGTGACGGTTACAATCAGCCCCAGCATTTT
TRBJ1-5 few TRBV2 TRBD1 CASNLGGGYQPQHF TGTGCCAGCAATCTAGGAGGGGGCTATCAGCCCCAGCATTTT
TRBJ2-4 - TRBV6-1 - CASSEVRGLAKNIQYF TGTGCCAGCAGTGAAGTCAGGGGACTAGCCAAAAACATTCAGTACTTC
TRBJ1-1 - TRBV5-1 TRBD1 CASSRDTRQGFPEAFF TGCGCCAGCAGCCGTGATACTAGACAGGGATTTCCTGAAGCTTTCTTT
TRBJ2-7 few TRBV6-5 - CANRGQPCEQYF TGTGCCAACAGAGGACAGCCTTGCGAGCAGTACTTC
TRBJ2-5 many TRBV10-1 TRBD2 CASNIGLAGGMDGETQYF TGCGCCAGCAACATAGGACTAGCGGGAGGGATGGATGGAGAGACCCAGTACTTC
TRBJ1-1 - TRBV21-1 - CASSKSLGGMNTEAFF TGTGCCAGCAGCAAATCCCTAGGGGGGATGAACACTGAAGCTTTCTTT
TRBJ2-5 - TRBV29-1 - CSASRGSETQYF TGCAGCGCCAGTAGGGGGTCAGAGACCCAGTACTTC
TRBJ2-3 - TRBV4-3 - CASSQEWRKTDTQYF TGCGCCAGCAGCCAAGAGTGGCGGAAGACAGATACGCAGTATTTT
TRBJ2-1 - TRBV11-3 TRBD2 CASSSTQAGGLGEQFF TGTGCCAGCAGCTCGACTCAAGCGGGAGGTTTGGGAGAGCAGTTCTTC
TRBJ1-5 - TRBV28 - CASSPRTENQPQHF TGTGCCAGCAGCCCCCGGACGGAAAATCAGCCCCAGCATTTT
TRBJ1-1 once TRBV14 - CASSTTPGTKRGGTEAFF TGTGCCAGCAGCACTACCCCCGGGACAAAAAGGGGGGGCACTGAAGCTTTCTTT
TRBJ2-3 - TRBV5-4 TRBD2 CASSLRTSGTTDTQYF TGTGCCAGCAGCTTGCGGACTAGCGGAACCACAGATACGCAGTATTTT
TRBJ1-6 - TRBV7-9 - CASSLLYRNSPLHF TGTGCCAGCAGCTTACTTTACAGAAATTCACCCCTCCACTTT
TRBJ2-7 - TRBV11-2 TRBD2 CASSLSGSRYEQYF TGTGCCAGCAGCCTTAGCGGGAGTAGGTACGAGCAGTACTTC
TRBJ1-4 - TRBV7-9 - CASSLLGDQNEKLFF TGTGCCAGCAGCCTGCTAGGCGATCAGAATGAAAAACTGTTTTTT
TRBJ1-5 - TRBV19 - CASSYHNQPQHF TGTGCCAGTAGTTATCACAATCAGCCCCAGCATTTT
TRBJ1-4 - TRBV7-2 - CASSLGWGEKLFF TGTGCCAGCAGCTTAGGGTGGGGTGAAAAACTGTTTTTT
TRBJ2-1 once TRBV7-6 TRBD2 CASSLALTSGLNNEQFF TGTGCCAGCAGCTTAGCGCTTACTAGCGGGTTGAACAATGAGCAGTTCTTC
TRBJ2-3 - TRBV28 TRBD2 CASSPAGLAQHTQYF TGTGCCAGCAGTCCCGCTGGACTAGCGCAACATACGCAGTATTTT
TRBJ2-7 - TRBV18 TRBD2 CASSLGLAGVLEQYF TGTGCCAGCTCACTAGGACTAGCGGGAGTCCTGGAGCAGTACTTC
TRBJ2-7 - TRBV2 TRBD1 CASTGTGNYEQYF TGTGCCAGCACCGGGACAGGGAACTACGAGCAGTACTTC
TRBJ2-7 - TRBV29-1 - CSVLLVGGQYF TGCAGCGTCCTACTGGTAGGAGGGCAGTACTTC
TRBJ2-3 - TRBV5-1 TRBD2 CASSGIAGVNTDTQYF TGCGCCAGCAGCGGGATAGCGGGAGTTAACACAGATACGCAGTATTTT
TRBJ2-5 - TRBV27 - CASRGVRGRKTQYF TGTGCCAGCAGGGGCGTACGGGGGAGGAAGACCCAGTACTTC
TRBJ2-4 - TRBV7-8 TRBD2 CASSSGTSGRNIQYF TGTGCCAGCAGTTCCGGGACTAGCGGGAGAAACATTCAGTACTTC
TRBJ1-2 - TRBV5-4 TRBD1 CASSRGAGTGYGYTF TGTGCCAGCAGCCGAGGGGCCGGGACAGGCTATGGCTACACCTTC
TRBJ2-1 - TRBV5-1 TRBD2 CASSLGPSGSEGPGVF TGCGCCAGCAGCTTGGGACCTAGCGGGAGCGAAGGCCCCGGGGTCTTC
TRBJ1-4 - TRBV7-3 - CASSLNPPGGSTNEKLFF TGTGCCAGCAGCTTAAATCCACCGGGGGGCTCAACTAATGAAAAACTGTTTTTT
TRBJ1-5 - TRBV5-5 - CASSLAPRGRWVDSNQPQHF TGTGCCAGCAGCTTGGCCCCCAGGGGCCGATGGGTCGATAGCAATCAGCCCCAGCATTTT
TRBJ1-5 - TRBV6-1 - CASSEGASSVRPQHF TGTGCCAGCAGTGAAGGGGCCTCGTCGGTCCGGCCCCAGCATTTT